Listed here is a single T cell receptor (beta chain). Its antigen is not known. These data belong to a study of cytomegalovirus exposure and HLA in healthy donors. Findings of the study overall: Some TCR beta chains (roughly 160 of them) were listed as cytomegalovirus-associated.

PCR amplification relied on 60 Vbeta primers (plus 13 Jbeta primers). Repertoires were generated with immunoSEQ multiplex PCR, while TCRdb's copy carries only in-frame clones and drops some. This sample's table has 150,000 to 200,000 clones. There are 13 residues in the CDR3. From germline, CDR1 is SNHLY and CDR2 FYNNEI. V lost 3 bases to trimming and J lost 3 bases, with 9 bases between them. The TCR comes from a woman aged 60-75 years in good health and CMV-seronegative. The sequenced sample consisted of PBMCs. The chain combines TRBV2 with TRBJ2-7; D gene unclear. DNA for the CDR3: TGTGCCAGCAGTGACCAGGTATACTACGAGCAGTACTTC. It specifies CASSDQVYYEQYF.